The 2 T cell receptor beta chains below were found in one sample sequenced in a study of blood T cells in healthy people across ages. A second about 7 to 12 cycle PCR used barcoded and J-beta primers. TCRdb used MiXCR to reprocess the 5' RACE reads, holding one entry per CDR3 protein. Here the sample spans around 1.5 million distinct CDR3 sequences, around 42% being singletons. The sequenced sample consisted of blood. These receptors were taken from a woman younger than 35 in good health.

This clonotype showed up just a few times. The chain is built from TRBV20-1 and TRBJ2-5; 7 nucleotides align to TRBD2. The DNA matches TRBJ2-7 better at its end, which makes the J call doubtful. This CDR3 is 14 amino acids long. Germline V gene data show CDR1 as DFQATT and CDR2 as SNEGSKA (reference sequence). The CDR3 nucleotides read TGCAGTGCTAGAGATTCTCGGGGGGACTACGAGCAGTACTTC. It encodes CSARDSRGDYEQYF.

This chain uses TRBV3-1 with TRBJ1-2, with D perhaps matching TRBD1 (6 bases). This CDR3 is 17 amino acids long. The germline V gene has CDR1 LGHDT and CDR2 YNNKEL (reference sequence). Deletions cut 1 base from V and 8 bases from J, with 23 bases between. In DNA, the CDR3 is TGTGCCAGCAGCCAAGGTGGGACAACTCTTCAATGGAGAGGCTACACCTTC. Translation gives CASSQGGTTLQWRGYTF.